This TCR beta chain was recorded in a study of T-cell memory formation after mild COVID-19. About the study: TCR clusters largely stayed donor specific. General observations from the study: Pre-infection memory carried some responding clones, suggesting that cross-reactive memory joined. A balance of CD4 and CD8 characterized clones contracting day 15 to 85, whereas later expanders leaned CD4+.

After 5'RACE with constant-segment primers, TCR alpha and TCR beta cDNA libraries carrying sample barcodes and UMIs were obtained. From the 5' RACE reads, TCRdb called clonotypes with MiXCR, one entry per CDR3 protein. In the table there are approximately 340,000 distinct CDR3 sequences, roughly 15% of which are singletons. This clonotype came up a few times. Its specificity is not known. Sequencing used PBMCs or a T cell subset sorted from them (not recorded which). This TCR was sampled from a young man who had mild COVID-19 (a few samples of this study predate the infection). Cell type and time point are not known.

CDR3 coding DNA: TGTGCCATCAGGACCCGGGACAGCGCCGATTCACCCCTCCACTTT. It codes for CAIRTRDSADSPLHF. The gene calls are TRBV10-3 and TRBJ1-6, with 7 bases fitting TRBD1. The CDR3 totals 15 residues. Losses at the gene ends were 6 bases for V and 8 bases for J; bases not matched to a gene: 10. Germline assignment: CDR1 ENHRY and CDR2 SYGVKD.